The T cell receptor beta chain described here comes from a study of T cell responses to AZD1222 COVID-19 vaccine. Broader study findings: Across spike, vaccine-associated CD4 TCRs were found, dominant at 160-218 and 743-854. The breadth and depth of Spike-specific TCRs increased once two AZD1222 doses had been given.

With respect to this clone: The antigen is undetermined.

The protocol was immunoSEQ multiplex PCR, while the TCRdb copy is restricted to in-frame clones and leaves out a portion. The data show about 78,000 clones, with 88% seen just once and about 4.8% held by the top ten. This sample comprised peripheral blood, obtained on day 0 of MenACWY control vaccination. The clonotype comes from an adult in good health.

The CDR3 region has the DNA TGTGCCAGCTCACCGGTGCCGGGACGGACTAATGAAAAACTGTTTTTT. Protein product: CASSPVPGRTNEKLFF. The chain carries TRBV18 and TRBJ1-4, with D possibly being TRBD1 (5 bases). Per the germline V gene, CDR1 is KGHSH and CDR2 is LQKENI. Between the trimmed V and J ends, which lost 3 bases and 2 bases, there was a span of 13 bases. There are 16 residues in the CDR3.